Many counts were recorded for the clone carrying this TCR beta chain. The CDR3 sequence is 17 residues long. Trimming removed 3 bases from V and 2 bases from J; junction bases left unmatched: 11. CDR1 SGDLS and CDR2 YYNGEE come from the germline V gene. These data come from a study of molecular identifiers for immune sequencing clone quantification. Overall study: Across replicate runs, RNA obtained from about 21,000 or 97,000 naive CD8 cells was divided into five, with four undergoing sequencing.

TCRdb recomputed calls from the PCR reads with MiXCR, one row per CDR3 protein. The table lists over 550,000 distinct CDR3 sequences, 25% of them singletons. Source material for naive CD8 libraries was roughly 20,000 to 1,100,000 sorted cells, with 10%, 30% or 50% RNA. Sorted naive CD8 T cells were those defined as CD8+CD4-CCR7+CD45RA+. The TCR originated in a human donor in good health. Some libraries in this study had Jurkat cell RNA spiked in. The chain recombines TRBV9 with TRBJ2-3; 8 bases are a match to TRBD2. Sequencing was carried out using naive CD8+ T cells from blood, with Jurkat cell RNA spiked in. The subset denotes: FACS-sorted CD8+CD4-CCR7+CD45RA+ naive T cells. CDR3 bases: TGTGCCAGCAGCGCCCGTCAGCGGGAGCGTGACACAGATACGCAGTATTTT. Translated: CASSARQRERDTDTQYF.